This TCR beta chain was sequenced for a study of beta chain features in type 1 diabetes. General study results and limits: Moderate but significant shortening of TCRB CDR3s was recorded in all four CD4+ subsets from Type 1 diabetes patients. The naive, central memory and Treg TCRB repertoires of patients appeared to be more similar to one another than those of healthy donors.

Reverse transcription of all isolated RNA meant that expressed TCRB transcripts were sequenced. Assay used: immunoSEQ multiplex PCR; TCRdb lists only in-frame clones, some missing. The data show approximately 250,000 clones, with 15% to 20% seen just once and roughly 0.08% held by the top ten. The authors sorted CD4+ naive, central memory, regulatory and stem cell-like memory cells via CD45RO/CCR7/CD25/CD127/CD95/CD27. This CDR3 is built from 10 residues. Germline values: CDR1 SQVTM, CDR2 ANQGSEA. V dropped 7 bases and J dropped 9 bases, with 10 bases sitting between them. In regard to this clone: As yet, its antigen is unknown.

The sample consisted of naive CD4+ T cells from blood. The gene calls are TRBV29-1 and TRBJ2-1; D gene uncertain. The origin of this receptor is a man aged 30-40 years with type 1 diabetes. The CDR3 coding sequence is TGCAGCGGGGGTCAATTTGAGCAGTTCTTC. Translated: CSGGQFEQFF.